This T cell receptor (beta chain) is from a study of PD-1 blockade in classical Hodgkin lymphoma. For this clone: Its antigen is not identified.

V lost 4 bases and J lost 0, with 20 bases in between. This CDR3 has 17 residues. From germline, CDR1 is SGHNT and CDR2 YYREEE (reference sequence). Study-wide results and limits: Repertoire differences have undefined causes, possibly disease activity or prior therapy. Compared with healthy donors, newly diagnosed patients reportedly showed lower baseline TCR diversity.

Time point: newly diagnosed, previously untreated cHL patient sample. Peripheral samples used as comparators were newly diagnosed, untreated classical Hodgkin lymphoma PBMCs. Assay: immunoSEQ multiplex PCR; the TCRdb copy retains only in-frame clones and omits some. The sample yields fewer than 40,000 clones, 94% seen once. V is TRBV5-4 and J is TRBJ2-7, with D possibly being TRBD2 (6 bases). The TCR originated in a human donor with classical Hodgkin lymphoma. The sample was peripheral blood mononuclear cells (PBMCs). CDR3 protein: CASSLGGTRSSSYEQYF. DNA for the CDR3: TGTGCCAGCAGCCTCGGCGGGACGCGATCTAGCTCCTACGAGCAGTACTTC.